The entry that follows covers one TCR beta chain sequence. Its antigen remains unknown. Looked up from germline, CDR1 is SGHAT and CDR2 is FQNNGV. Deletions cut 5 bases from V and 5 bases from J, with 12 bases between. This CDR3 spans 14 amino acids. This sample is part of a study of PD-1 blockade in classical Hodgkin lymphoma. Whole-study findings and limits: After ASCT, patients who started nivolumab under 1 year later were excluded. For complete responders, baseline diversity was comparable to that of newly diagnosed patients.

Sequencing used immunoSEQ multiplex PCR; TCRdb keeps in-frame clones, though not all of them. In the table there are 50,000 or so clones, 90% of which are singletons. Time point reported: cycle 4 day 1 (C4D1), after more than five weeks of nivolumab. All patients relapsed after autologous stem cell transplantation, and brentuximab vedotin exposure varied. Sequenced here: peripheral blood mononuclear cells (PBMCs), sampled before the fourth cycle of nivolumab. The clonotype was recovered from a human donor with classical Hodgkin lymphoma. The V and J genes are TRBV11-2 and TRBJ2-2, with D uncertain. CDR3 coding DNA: TGTGCCAGCAGCGTAGTGGTGGGGACCGGGGAGCTGTTTTTT. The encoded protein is CASSVVVGTGELFF.